This T cell receptor (beta chain) was sequenced for a study of cytomegalovirus exposure and HLA in healthy donors (dated by TCRdb to between 2016 and 2019). At the level of the whole study: In an earlier analysis of under 750 of the donors, 276 Gb of sequence data and just under 120 million unique TCR beta sequences from about 179 million T cells were reported. An early release that covered about 600 HLA-typed donors contained approximately 300 gigabases of sequencing data and tens of millions of unique TCR sequences. Among the 398 genotyped donors, around 81% belonged to the genetic ancestry cluster associated with self-reported Caucasian donors. The aim of the study was to test whether cataloging public T cell receptors could identify signatures of past pathogen exposure. The T cell repertoires of some 670 subjects were profiled by immunosequencing and related to cytomegalovirus serostatus. A separate validation cohort of roughly 130 different subjects was used in addition to the roughly 670-subject first cohort. High-throughput TCR immunosequencing, statistical association of individual TCRs with disease status, and machine learning were combined to predict cytomegalovirus infection status. In a later analysis, previously published TCR beta repertoires from 550 to 750 donors were re-analyzed and high-resolution HLA genotyping was added so that TCR occurrence patterns could be studied. The later analysis used no new phenotypic data to find candidate immune exposures, relying instead on TCR beta sequences and their occurrence across donors. In an earlier analysis of over 550 of the donors, high-throughput TCR beta sequencing was used to judge whether each TCR beta V gene segment behaved as functional or pseudogenic. Alongside the repertoire data, information on donor age, sex, ethnicity and CMV serostatus was compiled. In a later genetic analysis, genome-wide SNP genotypes for about 55% of the roughly 700 donors were used, and that subset was treated as a discovery cohort. All discovery cohort repertoires had been generated on a single sequencing platform. HLA typing covered class I and class II loci at four-digit resolution. Typing coverage differed by locus: A, B, C, DRB1 and DQB1 were typed in roughly 629-640 donors, DQA1 in about 550, DPA1 in some 570, and DPB1 in around 440. Because of strong linkage in the cohort, five DR-DQ haplotypes were treated as single units for association and clustering. Among about 390 genotyped donors of the cohort, an average of approximately 240,000 unique TCR beta nucleotide sequences were sequenced per donor, roughly 20% of them non-productive. Overall study results and their limits: Compared with equally common non-associated chains, HLA-associated TCR beta chains in a later analysis were more clonally expanded and had lower generation probabilities. Specific HLA alleles were associated with over 15,000 TCR beta sequences at a false discovery rate of 0.05 in a later analysis. According to a later analysis, most CMV-associated TCR beta chains appeared to be HLA-restricted, and the HLA associations seemed to be driven largely by CMV exposure. In both the original and validation cohorts, the classifier was reported to diagnose cytomegalovirus status with high specificity and sensitivity. The study gave a list of 150 to 200 TCR beta chains associated with cytomegalovirus. Approximately 16 rarely observed V segments, including chromosome 9 orphons, were excluded from the earlier analysis of approximately 500 of the donors because counts were too low. A further reported finding was that TCR beta sequences accurately predicted the HLA-A and HLA-B alleles for most subjects in the first cohort. Strong co-occurrence of HLA alleles, especially DR and DQ, made assigning TCR associations to individual alleles difficult. According to the authors, the approach could potentially be generalized to other disease states and immunological phenotypes. Because HLA typing was missing for some donors at each locus, association tests included only the typed subset. Only TCR beta chains were sequenced in this cohort, and the absence of alpha or paired-chain data limited detectable features. The presence/absence analyses assumed that sequencing depth was roughly uniform across donors, and that assumption may not be true. Some IMGT-functional V segments, including TRBV6-2 and TRBV6-3, could not be told apart with the 87-base-pair reads, so those segments were excluded. CMV serostatus was the only immune exposure information available for the cohort. While some public TCRs were present in many individuals, most TCR sequences turned up only very rarely across donors. According to a later analysis, parvovirus B19, influenza, CMV and Epstein-Barr virus appeared linked to several top co-occurrence clusters. According to a later analysis, TCR association rates differed among HLA loci, with DRB1 alleles showing the most associated TCRs and HLA-C alleles showing the fewest. A cluster of highly shared sequence variants was judged likely to represent a technical artifact of the sequencing pipeline. In an earlier analysis of approximately 590 of the donors, most TCR beta V segments appeared in productive rearrangements about 87% or about 30% of the time, broadly matching IMGT annotations. A later genetic analysis reported fewer N-insertions in productive TCRs among donors in an Asian-associated ancestry cluster than the roughly 720-donor mean. A later genetic analysis associated a missense DCLRE1C variant with V-gene and J-gene trimming of TCR beta chains, and an independent cohort replicated the association. Correlated functional status among segregating V segments might be attributable to linkage disequilibrium, but an unknown experimental factor could not be ruled out. Three of the identified cytomegalovirus-associated TCR beta chains were confirmed in vitro to be specific for cytomegalovirus antigens.

The cohort comprised 666 healthy bone marrow donors. At the time of sampling, all cohort members were nominally healthy, though unrecorded immune exposures were likely present. The donor tested CMV seronegative, placing the donor among the 350 to 400 seronegative members of the cohort. Every donor gave a peripheral blood sample, and the peripheral blood mononuclear cells from that sample were used for TCR beta sequencing. The Qiagen DNeasy Blood Extraction Kit was used to extract genomic DNA from the blood cell samples. Libraries were constructed by the immunoSEQ multiplex PCR assay. The multiplex PCR relied on a mix of 60 forward primers for TCR Vbeta segments and 13 reverse primers for TCR Jbeta segments. A multiplex PCR assay on genomic DNA amplified the CDR3 region of rearranged TCR beta genes. The Illumina HiSeq System was used to sequence the amplified TCR beta libraries as 87-base-pair reads. Under the source paper's analysis protocol: A later analysis counted some 80 million unique TCR beta chains across the 550 to 750 repertoires, and some 11 million of these chains were shared by at least two donors. Raw reads were error-corrected and collapsed into unique sequences by a nearest-neighbor algorithm in which closely related sequences were merged to remove PCR and sequencing errors. Alignment of CDR3 sequences to IMGT reference sequences was used to assign V, D and J gene segments. Each retained sequence needed at least a six-nucleotide match to both a V gene segment and a J gene segment. Rearrangements were classified as productive when the CDR3 lacked stop codons and remained in frame with V and J, and all other rearrangements were classified as non-productive. Following IMGT convention, CDR3 was defined as the stretch from the second conserved V-encoded cysteine to the conserved J-encoded phenylalanine. Sequences without an unambiguous match to a single V gene segment were excluded from the earlier analysis of 450 to 650 of the donors. An earlier analysis of just under 600 of the donors called V segments functional above 56.7% productive rearrangements and segregating when the between-donor standard deviation exceeded 5%. A statistical classification framework was developed to diagnose cytomegalovirus status using the catalog of TCR beta chain sequences. A later analysis assigned V and J genes by comparing TCR nucleotide sequences with IMGT/GENE-DB human TR gene sequences. Using the TCRdist pipeline, a later analysis assigned CDR3 sequences along with most-parsimonious VDJ recombination scenarios. In a later analysis, every TCR beta chain was defined by the combination of its CDR3 amino acid sequence and its V-gene family, and reads without a unique V-gene family were dropped. To address suspected cross-contamination and a sequencing artifact, a later analysis removed roughly 640 highly shared, low-generation-probability nucleotide sequences. In a later analysis, a clonal expansion index was calculated for each public chain from normalized within-repertoire ranks of inferred template counts. In a later analysis, generation probabilities were computed using a VDJ recombination model fitted to out-of-frame rearrangements, and the results were checked against IGoR. In a later analysis, TCR-TCR, TCR-HLA and TCR-CMV co-occurrence was scored with hypergeometric tests, and a repertoire-size bias correction was applied to TCR pairs. To estimate false discovery rates, a later analysis permuted the HLA or CMV assignments 20 times. In a later analysis, co-occurring TCRs were grouped using DBSCAN, and TCRdist sequence similarity was added for clustering within HLA-allele-positive subsets. Repertoires with fewer than 30,000 or more than 120,000 public chains were left out of co-occurrence clustering, as were a handful of repertoires with anomalous nucleotide sharing. TCRdb limited this immuneACCESS table to in-frame rearrangements with V and J called. A share of clones is missing; checked studies link under half to unresolved V genes, and the rest is unexplained. V, J and clone size reflect that table, while D and trimming were determined from the DNA. The sample table shows roughly 180,000 clones, and roughly 82% are seen once. The leading ten clones occupy 1.5% of the sample.

With respect to this clone: What antigen it recognizes has not been identified. No base qualities exist here, and no much larger clone lies one base off it.

Here V drops 1 base and J drops 5 bases, and the junction holds 8 bases not matched to any gene. The CDR1 and CDR2 encoded by the germline V gene are SGHVS and FQNEAQ. Reading from cysteine to phenylalanine, the CDR3 counts 18 amino acids. Left in the record is the CDR3 DNA by itself, 54 bases read in frame from the first base. The sample taken for sequencing was PBMCs. Recombination linked TRBV7-8 to TRBJ2-5; the junction holds 15 bases that match TRBD2. This clonotype originated in a man aged 35 to 55 in good health and CMV-seronegative. This receptor has the CDR3 CASSLDGTSGRPGETQYF. At the DNA level, the sequence is TGTGCCAGCAGCTTAGATGGGACTAGCGGGAGGCCGGGGGAGACCCAGTACTTC.